These T cell receptor beta chains were read from a single sample in a study of cytomegalovirus exposure and HLA in healthy donors. Profiled with immunoSEQ multiplex PCR; TCRdb holds only in-frame clones, not every one. The data contain fewer than 200,000 clones, under 90% of them singletons. Material for sequencing was PBMCs. These receptors all come from a woman aged 18-29 years in good health and CMV-seropositive. CDR3s include the opening cysteine and the closing phenylalanine or tryptophan. D genes are given only for firm matches. Clone sizes are given selectively: once, few, many, or a class where the clone is expanded.

J gene | clone size | V gene | D gene | CDR3 protein | CDR3 DNA
TRBJ2-1 | - | TRBV6-5 | - | CASSLGDLEQFF | TGTGCCAGCAGCTTAGGGGATTTAGAGCAGTTCTTC
TRBJ1-2 | many | TRBV6-4 | - | CASSDSAFGGYTF | TGTGCCAGCAGTGACTCGGCCTTTGGTGGCTACACCTTC
TRBJ2-7 | - | TRBV7-9 | - | CASSLDYPYEQYF | TGTGCCAGCAGCTTAGACTACCCCTACGAGCAGTACTTC
TRBJ1-2 | - | TRBV28 | TRBD1 | CASNTQGQGGYTF | TGTGCCAGCAATACCCAGGGACAGGGGGGCTACACCTTC
TRBJ1-2 | - | TRBV29-1 | - | CSVGADGGGYTF | TGCAGCGTTGGAGCCGACGGGGGGGGCTACACCTTC
TRBJ2-3 | - | TRBV7-9 | TRBD2 | CASSYLAGGTTDTQYF | TGTGCCAGCAGCTATCTAGCGGGAGGGACAACAGATACGCAGTATTTT
TRBJ2-5 | - | TRBV6-1 | - | CASSGTKTQETQYF | TGTGCCAGCAGTGGAACAAAAACGCAAGAGACCCAGTACTTC
TRBJ1-5 | - | TRBV28 | - | CASRLTQNQPQHF | TGTGCCAGCCGGTTGACACAGAATCAGCCCCAGCATTTT
TRBJ1-1 | few | TRBV30 | TRBD1 | CAWSGTGKSEAFF | TGTGCCTGGAGTGGGACAGGGAAGTCTGAAGCTTTCTTT
TRBJ2-3 | - | TRBV15 | TRBD2 | CATSREREGADTQYF | TGTGCCACCAGCAGAGAGCGGGAGGGCGCAGATACGCAGTATTTT
TRBJ2-7 | once | TRBV13 | - | CASSLVNKPYEQYF | TGTGCCAGCAGCTTAGTTAACAAACCCTACGAGCAGTACTTC
TRBJ1-5 | few | TRBV19 | - | CASSIGGVNQPQHF | TGTGCCAGTAGTATCGGGGGTGTCAATCAGCCCCAGCATTTT
TRBJ2-3 | - | TRBV7-9 | TRBD1 | CASSLAGGPTDTQYF | TGTGCCAGCAGCCTCGCAGGGGGCCCCACAGATACGCAGTATTTT
TRBJ2-3 | - | TRBV7-9 | TRBD2 | CASSYRLAGPSTDTQYF | TGTGCCAGCAGCTACAGACTAGCGGGACCCAGCACAGATACGCAGTATTTT
TRBJ2-7 | - | TRBV7-8 | TRBD1 | CASSSRGQLLYEQYF | TGTGCCAGCAGCTCAAGGGGACAGTTACTGTACGAGCAGTACTTC
TRBJ2-2 | - | TRBV28 | - | CASSTLSLRTGELFF | TGTGCCAGCAGTACCCTTTCCCTGCGCACCGGGGAGCTGTTTTTT
TRBJ2-2 | - | TRBV6-1 | - | CASKIDNQAGELFF | TGTGCCAGCAAAATTGACAACCAGGCCGGGGAGCTGTTTTTT
TRBJ1-1 | - | TRBV30 | - | CAWSVGDSTEAFF | TGTGCCTGGAGTGTTGGGGACTCCACTGAAGCTTTCTTT
TRBJ2-5 | - | TRBV6-5 | TRBD2 | CAIRAGTSDQETQYF | TGTGCCATCCGGGCCGGGACTAGCGACCAAGAGACCCAGTACTTC
TRBJ2-1 | - | TRBV4-2 | - | CASSQKGDGRNEQFF | TGTGCCAGCAGCCAGAAGGGGGACGGGCGCAATGAGCAGTTCTTC
TRBJ2-1 | - | TRBV30 | TRBD2 | CAWSVRALAGAQQFF | TGTGCCTGGAGTGTACGGGCACTAGCGGGAGCCCAGCAGTTCTTC
TRBJ2-7 | - | TRBV27 | - | CASSLLSQSGEQYF | TGTGCCAGCAGTTTATTAAGCCAAAGCGGCGAGCAGTACTTC
TRBJ2-7 | - | TRBV18 | - | CASSPPERVEQYF | TGTGCCAGCTCACCACCGGAGCGGGTCGAGCAGTACTTC
TRBJ1-2 | few | TRBV5-4 | - | CASSLRGPGGYGYTF | TGTGCCAGCAGTCTTCGGGGTCCAGGAGGATATGGCTACACCTTC
TRBJ2-1 | once | TRBV10-1 | - | CASSEQGVSYNEQFF | TGCGCCAGCAGTGAGCAAGGGGTTTCCTACAATGAGCAGTTCTTC
TRBJ2-7 | - | TRBV6-4 | TRBD2 | CASSLAGKGYF | TGTGCCAGCAGCCTAGCGGGAAAGGGGTACTTC
TRBJ2-3 | - | TRBV6-5 | TRBD2 | CASSGRLADTQYF | TGTGCCAGCAGCGGGAGGTTGGCAGATACGCAGTATTTT
TRBJ2-5 | - | TRBV5-5 | - | CASSSGSYQETQYF | TGTGCCAGCAGCTCAGGCTCCTACCAAGAGACCCAGTACTTC
TRBJ2-1 | - | TRBV6-6 | TRBD2 | CASSYPTSGWGEQFF | TGTGCCAGCAGCTACCCCACTAGCGGGTGGGGTGAGCAGTTCTTC
TRBJ2-1 | - | TRBV10-1 | TRBD1 | CASSASGGRSYNEQFF | TGCGCCAGCAGTGCATCAGGGGGTCGTTCCTACAATGAGCAGTTCTTC
TRBJ2-7 | once | TRBV28 | TRBD1 | CASRKQGAAYEQYF | TGTGCCAGCAGGAAACAGGGGGCCGCCTACGAGCAGTACTTC
TRBJ1-2 | - | TRBV9 | TRBD1 | CASSATGGYGHGYTF | TGTGCCAGCAGCGCGACAGGGGGCTATGGGCATGGCTACACCTTC
TRBJ2-6 | - | TRBV9 | TRBD1 | CASSGGTGTSGANVLTF | TGTGCCAGCAGCGGAGGGACAGGAACCTCTGGGGCCAACGTCCTGACTTTC
TRBJ2-2 | - | TRBV5-5 | - | CASSSRGNANTGELFF | TGTGCCAGCAGCTCCCGCGGGAATGCGAACACCGGGGAGCTGTTTTTT
TRBJ1-2 | - | TRBV27 | TRBD1 | CASSSPWTGVEGYTF | TGTGCCAGCAGTTCACCCTGGACAGGAGTCGAAGGCTACACCTTC
TRBJ2-1 | - | TRBV7-3 | TRBD2 | CASSPLSGGSYNEQFF | TGTGCCAGCAGCCCCTTGTCGGGGGGCTCCTACAATGAGCAGTTCTTC
TRBJ2-7 | - | TRBV20-1 | - | CSARTGYEQYF | TGCAGTGCCCGCACAGGGTACGAGCAGTACTTC